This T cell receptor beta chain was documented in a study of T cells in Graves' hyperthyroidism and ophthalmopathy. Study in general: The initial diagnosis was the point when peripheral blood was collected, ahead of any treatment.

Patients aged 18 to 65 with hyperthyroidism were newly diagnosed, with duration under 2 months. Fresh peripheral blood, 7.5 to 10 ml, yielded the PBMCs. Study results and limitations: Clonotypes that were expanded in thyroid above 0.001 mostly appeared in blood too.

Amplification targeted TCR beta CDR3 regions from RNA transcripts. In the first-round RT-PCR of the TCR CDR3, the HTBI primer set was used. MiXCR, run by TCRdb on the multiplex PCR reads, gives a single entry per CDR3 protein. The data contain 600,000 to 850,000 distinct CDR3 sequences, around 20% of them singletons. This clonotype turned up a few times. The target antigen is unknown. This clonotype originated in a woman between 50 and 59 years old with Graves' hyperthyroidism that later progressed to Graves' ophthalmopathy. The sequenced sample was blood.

DNA for the CDR3: TGTGCCAGCAGTACCACCGGGACAGGGCTCCCCGGGGAGCTGTTTTTT. Translated, it gives CASSTTGTGLPGELFF. The chain is built from TRBV7-3 and TRBJ2-2; TRBD1 agrees at 9 bases. The CDR3 is made up of 16 amino acids. V gave up 6 bases and J gave up 6 bases; unmatched junction bases: 11. Per germline, CDR1 SGHTA and CDR2 FQGTGA.